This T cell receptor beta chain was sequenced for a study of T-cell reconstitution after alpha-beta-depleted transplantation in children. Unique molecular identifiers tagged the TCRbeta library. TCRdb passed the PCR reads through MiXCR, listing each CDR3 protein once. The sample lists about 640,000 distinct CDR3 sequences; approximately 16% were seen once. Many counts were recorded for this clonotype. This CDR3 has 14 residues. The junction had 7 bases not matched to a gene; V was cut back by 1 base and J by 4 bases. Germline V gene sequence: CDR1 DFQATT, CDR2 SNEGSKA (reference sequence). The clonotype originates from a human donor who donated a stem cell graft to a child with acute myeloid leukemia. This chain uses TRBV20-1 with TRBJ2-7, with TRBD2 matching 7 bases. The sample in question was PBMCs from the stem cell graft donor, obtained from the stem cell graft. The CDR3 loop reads CSARGRGVGYEQYF. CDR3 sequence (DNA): TGCAGTGCTAGAGGTCGGGGGGTAGGTTACGAGCAGTACTTC.